The entry that follows covers one T cell receptor (beta chain) sequence. This clonotype was seen many times. It lacks a known antigen. Base qualities are not provided; no much larger clone lies one nucleotide away. Libraries were constructed by 5' RACE. Instrument on record: NextSeq 500. To allow correction of PCR and sequencing errors, the TCR library protocol tagged every TCR cDNA molecule with a unique molecular identifier. From the authors' description of their analysis: Decombinator tools were used for TCR identification, UMI-based error correction and CDR3 extraction. TCRs above a frequency of 2 per 1,000, corresponding to the top 1% of the tumor frequency distribution, were defined as expanded. Rényi diversity was computed with the R vegan package after subsampling each repertoire 100 times to 5,000 TCRs. CDR3 similarity networks were built from amino acid triplet string-kernel similarity, connecting CDR3s with pairwise similarity above 0.82. TCRdb reprocessing: public reads trimmed at Q25 with fastp, clones called with MiXCR, in-frame beta chains kept. Merged by CDR3 protein, the rows form single entries marked with the most common genes and DNA. The V and J calls reflect TCRdb's pipeline rather than the authors' work. Present in this sample are over 90,000 distinct CDR3 sequences, around 9% of which were seen just once. The top ten clonotypes cover about 7% of the sample.

This entry belongs to a study of spatial heterogeneity in lung cancer (dated by TCRdb to about 2019). A note on the overall study: Beta-chain transcripts were consistently detected in greater numbers than alpha-chain transcripts, which likely reflects a higher abundance of beta-chain transcripts. In the raw uncorrected reads, each unique combination of TCR and UMI appeared more than ten times on average. Both alpha and beta chains were TCR-sequenced in a few hundred tumor regions, under 80 matched nontumor lung samples and more than 50 PBMC samples obtained at surgery. TCR alpha and beta repertoires were quantitatively compared across multiple tumor regions, matched nontumor lung and blood in non-small cell lung cancer. Nonsynonymous mutation counts, determined by whole-exome sequencing of tumor tissue, were related to features of the TCR repertoire.

The sample's time point, from its label and the paper: sample taken at primary tumor resection. Without any cell sorting, TCR sequencing was performed on whole RNA extracted either from tumor and nontumor lung tissue or from cryopreserved PBMC samples. Donors were some 67 patients with early-stage, untreated non-small cell lung cancer from the lung TRACERx cohort. Patients were selected for TCR sequencing only if sufficient RNA was available from at least two tumor regions. V drops 3 bases and J drops 2 bases, leaving 11 bases in between. The CDR3 sequence holds 14 residues, the cysteine and phenylalanine included. Only the CDR3 part of the read is kept: 42 bases, read in frame from the first base. The germline V gene (reference sequence) gives CDR1 as SGHKS and CDR2 as YYEKEE. What the research found in general, with its limitations: Ubiquitous expanded tumor TCRs were found in blood more often at tumor resection than at routine follow-up. Additional single-cell paired TCR alpha and beta sequencing was considered necessary to confirm, at a functional level, the hypothesis that regional TCRs recognize regional mutations.

The clonotype originates from a male donor with early-stage non-small cell lung cancer. The sample here was PBMCs, taken at surgery. The V and J genes are TRBV5-5 and TRBJ1-2; perhaps TRBD1 is the D gene, with 6 bases matching. The CDR3 loop reads CASSSSTGNYGYTF. The DNA is TGTGCCAGCAGCTCGTCGACAGGAAACTATGGCTACACCTTC.